Each of the 4 T cell receptor beta chains below was sequenced from the same sample in a study of shared clonotypes between healthy human individuals (TCRdb year 2020). Library construction relied on the immunoSEQ multiplex PCR assay. This is the immuneACCESS table as TCRdb keeps it, with only in-frame sequences that have V and J called. A part of the clones is gone; compared with another copy, unresolved V genes explain less than half, and the rest is unexplained. The sample profile shows roughly 2,300,000 clones; around 93% of them were found once. In total, the top ten clones hold 0.3% to 0.45% of the sample. Sequencing used naive CD4+ T cells from PBMCs. The sample's cell subset or site label, in plain terms: CD45RA+ positively selected. The receptors were sampled from a man younger than 35 in good health. Some clones in this sample may be carry-over from other donors' samples.

This sequence joins TRBV4-1 and TRBJ2-2; the match to TRBD1 covers 8 bases. This CDR3 contains 15 residues. After removal of 2 bases from V and 4 bases from J, the junction contained 3 bases not matched to a gene. The germline V gene has CDR1 MGHRA and CDR2 YSYEKL. The CDR3 sequence is CASSQQGAGTGELFF. The CDR3 DNA reads TGCGCCAGCAGCCAACAGGGGGCAGGCACCGGGGAGCTGTTTTTT.

This chain joins TRBV28 and TRBJ1-5, with 7 bases fitting TRBD1. Germline CDR1 reads MDHEN; CDR2 reads SYDVKM. The junction had 6 bases not matched to a gene; V was cut back by 3 bases and J by 1 base. The CDR3 spans 16 residues. The CDR3 coding sequence is TGTGCCAGCAGTTTGGTACAGGGACAGAGCAATCAGCCCCAGCATTTT. Translated, it gives CASSLVQGQSNQPQHF.

The J gene is TRBJ2-7, the V gene TRBV5-4, with D tentatively TRBD1 (6 bases). V was cut by 2 bases and J by 7 bases, with 7 bases left in between. CDR1 and CDR2 (germline): SGHNT, YYREEE (reference sequence). The CDR3 covers 11 residues. CDR3 DNA sequence: TGTGCCAGCAGCTTAGGGACAGAGCAGTACTTC. Residues: CASSLGTEQYF.

This clone was counted once. The chain carries TRBV5-4 and TRBJ1-5, with D possibly TRBD1 on 5 matching bases. Per germline, CDR1 SGHNT and CDR2 YYREEE (reference sequence). Trimming removed 7 bases at V and 0 bases at J, with 11 bases between. This CDR3 comprises 14 residues. CDR3 sequence reads: CASDIRDSNQPQHF. CDR3 bases: TGTGCCAGCGACATCAGGGATAGCAATCAGCCCCAGCATTTT.